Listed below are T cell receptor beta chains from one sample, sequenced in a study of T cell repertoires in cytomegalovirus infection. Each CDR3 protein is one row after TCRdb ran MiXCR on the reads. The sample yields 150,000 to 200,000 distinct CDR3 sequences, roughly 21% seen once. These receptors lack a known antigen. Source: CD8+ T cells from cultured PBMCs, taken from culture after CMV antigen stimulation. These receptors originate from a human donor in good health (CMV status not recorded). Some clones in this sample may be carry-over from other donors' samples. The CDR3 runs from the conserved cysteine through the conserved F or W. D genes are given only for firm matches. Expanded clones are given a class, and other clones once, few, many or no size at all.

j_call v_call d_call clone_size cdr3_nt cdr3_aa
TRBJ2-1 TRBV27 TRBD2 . TGTGCCAGCAGTCCTTTATTCCGCGGGACTAGCGGGGGGGACAATGAGCAGTTCTTC CASSPLFRGTSGGDNEQFF
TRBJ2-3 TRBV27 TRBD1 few TGTGCCAGCGCCCCAGGGGGTAGCACAGATACGCAGTATTTT CASAPGGSTDTQYF
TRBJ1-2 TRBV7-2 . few TGTGCCAGCAGCTTAGTTGACACTCTTAACTATGGCTACACCTTC CASSLVDTLNYGYTF
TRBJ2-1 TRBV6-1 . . TGTGCCAGCAGTGAAGGGGTGGATTTCTCCTACAATGAGCAGTTCTTC CASSEGVDFSYNEQFF
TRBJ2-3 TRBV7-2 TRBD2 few TGTGCCAGCAGCTCGAGCGGGGGGCCCACAGATACGCAGTATTTT CASSSSGGPTDTQYF
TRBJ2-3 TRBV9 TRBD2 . TGTGCCAGCAGCGTTTCAGCGGGGGTGACAGATACGCAGTATTTT CASSVSAGVTDTQYF
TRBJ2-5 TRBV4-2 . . TGTGCCAGCAGCCAAGACCCTAGCTCCGGGGAGACCCAGTACTTC CASSQDPSSGETQYF
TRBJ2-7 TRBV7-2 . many TGTGCCAGCAGCTTAGGGGGGCCTGGGGACGAGCAGTACTTC CASSLGGPGDEQYF
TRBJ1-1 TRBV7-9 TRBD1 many TGTGCCAGCAGCCCGACAGGGGGTCTCACTGAAGCTTTCTTT CASSPTGGLTEAFF
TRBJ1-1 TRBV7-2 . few TGTGCCAGCAGCTTAGGGAATCAGGGGCTAGAAGCTTTCTTT CASSLGNQGLEAFF
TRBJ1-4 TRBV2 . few TGTGCCAGCAGTGACGGGGGTGAGAATGAAAAACTGTTTTTT CASSDGGENEKLFF
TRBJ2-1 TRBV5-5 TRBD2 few TGTGCCAGCAGCCGGCTAGCGGATACCTACAATGAGCAGTTCTTC CASSRLADTYNEQFF
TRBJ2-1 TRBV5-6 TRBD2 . TGTGCCAGCAGCACCTCCTGGACTAGCGGGGACTACAATGAGCAGTTCTTC CASSTSWTSGDYNEQFF
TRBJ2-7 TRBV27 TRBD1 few TGTGCCAGCAGTTCAGACAGGGGGCGCGAGCAGTACTTC CASSSDRGREQYF
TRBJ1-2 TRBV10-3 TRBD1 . TGTGCCATCAGCCCTCAGGCTTTGGGGGACAGAGATAACTATGGCTACACCTTC CAISPQALGDRDNYGYTF
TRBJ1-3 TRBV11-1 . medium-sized TGTGCCAGCAGCTTCTCGGGGATCTCTGGAAACACCATATATTTT CASSFSGISGNTIYF
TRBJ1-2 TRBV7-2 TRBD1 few TGTGCCAGCAGTCACAGGGGGGCTAACTATGGCTACACCTTC CASSHRGANYGYTF
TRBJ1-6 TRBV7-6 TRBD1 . TGTGCCAGCAGCGCTATGGACAGGTTGGATTCACCCCTCCACTTT CASSAMDRLDSPLHF
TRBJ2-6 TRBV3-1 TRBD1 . TGTGCCAGCAGCCAAGAGTTATCTTTGCTGCCGGACAGGGCAGATAGAGGGGCCAACGTCCTGACTTTC CASSQELSLLPDRADRGANVLTF
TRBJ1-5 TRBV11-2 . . TGTGCCAGCAGCTCGGGCGCGGGCAATCAGCCCCAGCATTTT CASSSGAGNQPQHF
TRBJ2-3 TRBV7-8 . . TGTGCCAGCAGCCGGGGGGCGTCTAGCACAGATACGCAGTATTTT CASSRGASSTDTQYF
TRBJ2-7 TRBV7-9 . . TGTGCCAGCAGCTTGGAAGGACGCCGCGTTTACGAGCAGTACTTC CASSLEGRRVYEQYF
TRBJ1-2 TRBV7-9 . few TGTGCCAGCTCTATTGACGGATATGGCTACACCTTC CASSIDGYGYTF
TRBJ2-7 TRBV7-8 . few TGTGCCAGCAGCTTAGGAGGGGCTATCTCCGAGCAGTACTTC CASSLGGAISEQYF
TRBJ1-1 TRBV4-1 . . TGCGCCAGCAGCCTCCAATTAGAGGGAGACACTGAAGCTTTCTTT CASSLQLEGDTEAFF
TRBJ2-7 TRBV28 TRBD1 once TGTGCCAGCAGTTTCAGGTTCCGACAGGGAACCTACGAGCAGTACTTC CASSFRFRQGTYEQYF
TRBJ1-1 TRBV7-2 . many TGTGCCAGCAGCTTAGCAGGGGTGGGGGGAAAGAACACTGAAGCTTTCTTT CASSLAGVGGKNTEAFF
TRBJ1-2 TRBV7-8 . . TGTGCCAGCAGCTCGACAGCCAGCGGCTACACCTTC CASSSTASGYTF
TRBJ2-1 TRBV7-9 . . TGTGCCAGCAGCTTACCGACTAAAATTTCCTACAATGAGCAGTTCTTC CASSLPTKISYNEQFF
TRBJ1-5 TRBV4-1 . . TGCGCCAGCAGCCAAGGGGCTGTCAATCAGCCCCAGCATTTT CASSQGAVNQPQHF
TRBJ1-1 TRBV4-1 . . TGCGCCAGCAGCCATTCGACGGTGAACACTGAAGCTTTCTTT CASSHSTVNTEAFF
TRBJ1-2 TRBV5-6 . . TGTGCCAGCAGCTTCGTGACAGAAGGAAAGGGCTACACCTTC CASSFVTEGKGYTF
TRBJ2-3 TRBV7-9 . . TGTGCCAGCAGCTTACGGCAGGACGGCACAGATACGCAGTATTTT CASSLRQDGTDTQYF
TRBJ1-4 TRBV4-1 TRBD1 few TGCGCCAGCAGCCAAGGTTTCCCGGGACAGGGTAATGAAAAACTGTTTTTT CASSQGFPGQGNEKLFF
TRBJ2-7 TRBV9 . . TGTGCCAGCAGCGTAGCTGGGTCCGAGCAGTACTTC CASSVAGSEQYF
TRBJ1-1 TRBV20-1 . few TGCAGTGCTCGGACATATTCGGGCACTGAAGCTTTCTTT CSARTYSGTEAFF
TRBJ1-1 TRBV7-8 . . TGTGCCAGCAGCTTAATCGGAATGAACACTGAAGCTTTCTTT CASSLIGMNTEAFF
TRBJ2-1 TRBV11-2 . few TGTGCCAGCAGCTGGAGGAACAGGGAATCCTACAATGAGCAGTTCTTC CASSWRNRESYNEQFF
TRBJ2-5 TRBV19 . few TGTGCCAGCCACGGAAGGGGCCTAGAGACCCAGTACTTC CASHGRGLETQYF
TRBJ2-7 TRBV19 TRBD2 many TGTGCCAGTGCCGCGGGGGCCTACGAGCAGTACTTC CASAAGAYEQYF
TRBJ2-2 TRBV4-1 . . TGCGCCAGCTCGAGCTCCCCGGGGGAGCTGTTTTTT CASSSSPGELFF
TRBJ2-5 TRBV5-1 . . TGCGCCAGCAGCCAAGACACGGCCCGTTGGGAGACCCAGTACTTC CASSQDTARWETQYF